This T cell receptor (beta chain) was found in a study of shared clonotypes between healthy human individuals. Overall study findings and caveats: The naive CD4 repertoires of several donors were compared, and approximately 5% of clonotypes were shared.

Trimming removed 2 bases from V and 6 bases from J; junction bases left unmatched: 5. Germline CDR1 reads SGHRS; CDR2 reads YFSETQ. CDR3 length: 15 residues. Clones were read by immunoSEQ multiplex PCR, and TCRdb kept only the in-frame ones, dropping some. The sample lists about 680,000 clones; around four fifths were seen once. About this clone: No antigen is known for it.

Sequencing was done on a sample of memory CD4+ T cells sorted from blood. Subset noted: CD45RA-negative fraction. The origin of this receptor is a woman in her twenties or thirties in good health. The chain has TRBV5-1 and TRBJ2-1; TRBD2 aligns across 10 bases. This CDR3 is CASSFTGTSVNEQFF. The CDR3, as DNA: TGCGCCAGCAGCTTCACCGGGACTAGCGTCAATGAGCAGTTCTTC.